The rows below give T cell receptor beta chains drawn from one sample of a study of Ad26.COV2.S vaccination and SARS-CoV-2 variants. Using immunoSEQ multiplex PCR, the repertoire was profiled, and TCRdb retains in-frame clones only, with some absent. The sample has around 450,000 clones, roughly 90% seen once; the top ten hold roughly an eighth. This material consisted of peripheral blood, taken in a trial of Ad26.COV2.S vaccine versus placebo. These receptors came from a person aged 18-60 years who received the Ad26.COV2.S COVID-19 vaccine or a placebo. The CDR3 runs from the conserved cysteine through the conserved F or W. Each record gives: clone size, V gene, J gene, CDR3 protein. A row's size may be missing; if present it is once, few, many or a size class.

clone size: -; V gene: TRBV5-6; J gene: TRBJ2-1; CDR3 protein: CASSLEATSHNEQFF
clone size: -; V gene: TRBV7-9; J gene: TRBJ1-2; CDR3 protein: CASSFTDTGIHGYTF
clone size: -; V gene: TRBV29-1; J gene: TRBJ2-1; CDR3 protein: CSVEVAGGGNEQFF
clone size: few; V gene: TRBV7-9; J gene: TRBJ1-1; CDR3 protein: CASSLVRTLNTEAFF
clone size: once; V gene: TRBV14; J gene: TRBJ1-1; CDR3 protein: CASSLSGTGAEAFF
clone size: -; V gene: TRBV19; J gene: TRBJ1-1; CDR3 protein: CASSPLGANTEAFF
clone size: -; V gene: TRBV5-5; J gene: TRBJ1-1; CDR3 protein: CASTLGRSEAFF
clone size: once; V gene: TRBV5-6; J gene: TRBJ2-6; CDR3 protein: CASSPEGAAGANVLTF
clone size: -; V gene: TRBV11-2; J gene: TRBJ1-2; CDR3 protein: CASSSRQGGNYGYTF
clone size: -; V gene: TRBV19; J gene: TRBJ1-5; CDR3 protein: CASSAQGGYSNQPQHF
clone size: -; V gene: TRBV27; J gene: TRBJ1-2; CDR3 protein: CASSFQGVSYTF
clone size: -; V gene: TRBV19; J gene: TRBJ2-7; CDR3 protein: CASKDRAYEQYF
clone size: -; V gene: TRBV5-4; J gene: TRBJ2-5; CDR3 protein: CASSLWAAQETQYF